This TCR beta chain originates from a study of STAT5B mutations in CD4+ large granular lymphocyte leukemia. Healthy controls were blood donor buffy coats. This CDR3 comprises 17 residues. Germline V gene lookup returns CDR1 MDHEN and CDR2 SYDVKM. V lost 5 bases and J lost 1, with 21 bases in between. Sequencing used immunoSEQ multiplex PCR; TCRdb keeps in-frame clones, though not all of them. The sample has more than 30,000 clones; 85% to 90% are singletons. The material sequenced was CD4+ T cells from blood buffy coats. The clonotype originates from a human donor in good health. V usage is TRBV28 and J usage is TRBJ2-7; weak D call: TRBD1 (5 bases). The CDR3 DNA reads as TGTGCCAGCAGTCCCTCGGGCGTCGCCCAGGGTTCCTACGAGCAGTACTTC. It specifies CASSPSGVAQGSYEQYF.